This is a list of T cell receptor beta chains from one sample in a study of blood T cell repertoires in COVID-19. Produced via immunoSEQ multiplex PCR; TCRdb's table is partial and in-frame only. The sample lists some 200,000 clones, 83% seen once, with approximately 4.9% in the top ten. Sequences were obtained from PBMCs or T cells enriched from blood (not recorded which). These receptors were collected from a woman aged 45-65 years who had been exposed to COVID-19. The CDR3 runs from the conserved cysteine through the conserved F or W.

>TRBV11-2|14
CASSLDRTSHEQYF
>TRBV19|13
CASSIAPKEKLFF
>TRBV29-1|13
CSVETGMNTEAFF
>TRBV3-1/TRBV3-2|16
CASSLEEDYHTDTQYF
>TRBV2|15
CASRGQGAVNYGYTF
>TRBV9|16
CASSVAHSGQGNVLTF
>TRBV7-8|21
CASSRPRSIAGGSDSTDTQYF
>TRBV4-1|15
CASSQARGQNYGYTF
>TRBV9|14
CASSTDRGGTEAFF
>TRBV6-1|14
CASSEPGQPYGYTF
>TRBV28|16
CASSFYGTGSYNEQFF
>TRBV3-1/TRBV3-2|13
CASRPATGGEQFF
>TRBV7-8|12
CASSPVAETQYF
>TRBV21-1|16
CASSKPDRRERTEAFF
>TRBV19|15
CASSIATGGVYGYTF
>TRBV7-9|14
CASSLVDIGNTIYF
>TRBV7-9|12
CASSLPGYGYTF
>TRBV29-1|12
CSAKQEPYGYTF
>TRBV19|13
CASSSTGYTEAFF
>TRBV7-9|13
CASSLDSFYGYTF
>TRBV28|15
CASRTGGPTNEKLFF
>TRBV3-1/TRBV3-2|14
CASSHGDRNQPQHF
>TRBV6-5|12
CASKTGSEKLFF
>TRBV7-9|15
CASSPLREPPLEAFF
>TRBV11-3|13
CASSGGHNTEAFF
>TRBV10-1|14
CASRASRGAGEQFF
>TRBV4-1|17
CASSQVGRGALAGELFF
>TRBV2|14
CASSESGFNTEAFF
>TRBV30|17
CAWSVRRSLVSSYEQYF
>TRBV12-5|16
CASGLGATGLNEKLFF
>TRBV28|12
CASSLRGREAFF
>TRBV5-8|14
CASLLGQNTGELFF
>TRBV28|16
CASLSTVGGVGTEAFF
>TRBV16|17
CASSPQEESTYNSPLHF
>TRBV6-5|12
CASSNGNSPLHF
>TRBV29-1|14
CSVAVGGEYTEAFF
>TRBV6-5|16
CASSYSTRDRAYEQYF
>TRBV5-6|14
CASSLGGGNTEAFF
>TRBV19|15
CASRISGGPYNEQFF
>TRBV6-6|18
CASSRINVGTGGSGEAFF
>TRBV5-4|16
CASSTSGGANTGELFF
>TRBV5-1|16
CASSIGQGSADTEAFF
>TRBV7-2|13
CASSLTGYTEAFF
>TRBV7-2|17
CASSLVAGALAKNIQYF
>TRBV13|15
CASSLEQGTNSPLHF
>TRBV5-1|14
CASSLRDRVNEQFF
>TRBV7-9|16
CASSLRGLGSPDTQYF
>TRBV5-5|15
CASSPAGTSGNTIYF
>TRBV3-1/TRBV3-2|16
CASSLRVFATNEKLFF
>TRBV23-1|15
CASSQRGGYDGELFF
>TRBV5-1|15
CASSHTTGVLDEQYF
>TRBV28|14
CASSPPGAKNIQYF
>TRBV6-2/TRBV6-3|17
CASSLTSGPYSYNEQFF
>TRBV30|9
CAWSGAQHF
>TRBV2|12
CASMTGSSGYTF
>TRBV6-1|15
CASRGQGGLVTEAFF
>TRBV9|14
CASSVGGRPGEQYF